One sample yielded the 26 T cell receptor beta chains listed below, sequenced in a study of T cell responses to AZD1222 COVID-19 vaccine. Using immunoSEQ multiplex PCR, the repertoire was profiled, and TCRdb retains in-frame clones only, with some absent. The table lists approximately 110,000 clones, around 87% of them singletons. The source material was peripheral blood, sampled 28 days after the second AZD1222 dose. All receptors derive from an adult who received the AZD1222 COVID-19 vaccine.

The gene calls are TRBV7-2 and TRBJ1-1; D remains unclear. Trimming removed 2 bases at V and 4 bases at J, with 8 bases between. Germline CDR1 SGHTA, CDR2 FQGNSA. There are 13 residues in the CDR3. The CDR3 loop is CASSLTSATEAFF. Written as DNA, the CDR3 is TGTGCCAGCAGCTTAACGTCAGCCACTGAAGCTTTCTTT.

The rearrangement joins TRBV2 to TRBJ1-2; D is ambiguous. Germline V gives CDR1 SNHLY, CDR2 FYNNEI. The CDR3 is 11 amino acids. V lost 6 bases, J lost 0 bases, and 2 bases lay in between. For the CDR3, the DNA is TGTGCCAGCAGATCTAACTATGGCTACACCTTC. This gives the protein CASRSNYGYTF.

The gene calls are TRBV5-1 and TRBJ1-2, with D perhaps matching TRBD1 (6 bases). Germline V CDR1 and CDR2: SGHRS, YFSETQ. This CDR3 has 15 amino acids. Trimming shortened V by 0 bases and J by 4 bases, and 13 bases separated the two germline ends. The DNA of the CDR3 is TGCGCCAGCAGCTTGGGGGCAGGGGATGGCTATGGCTACACCTTC. Translating it yields CASSLGAGDGYGYTF.

The genes are TRBV18 and TRBJ2-5; TRBD1 aligns across 7 bases. CDR1 and CDR2 (germline): KGHSH, LQKENI. The J segment lost 5 bases and the V segment lost 11 bases, leaving 11 bases of the junction unmatched. The CDR3 totals 13 residues. The CDR3 bases are TGTGCCGGAGGACAGGAGGCAGGGGAGACCCAGTACTTC. Protein: CAGGQEAGETQYF. The full variable domain, completed using reference TRBV18 and TRBJ2-5, is NAGVMQNPRHLVRRRGQEARLRCSPMKGHSHVYWYRQLPEEGLKFMVYLQKENIIDESGMPKERFSAEFPKEGPSILRIQQVVRGDSAAYFCAGGQEAGETQYFGPGTRLLVL.

The chain employs TRBV5-1 and TRBJ1-1; D gene unclear. Germline V CDR1 and CDR2: SGHRS, YFSETQ. This CDR3 has 15 amino acids. Trimming stripped 4 bases from V and 0 bases from J, with 13 bases between. CDR3 DNA sequence: TGCGCCAGCAGCAGCCAGGCAGAACTGAACACTGAAGCTTTCTTT. Its translation is CASSSQAELNTEAFF. The full variable domain, with the rest looked up from reference TRBV5-1 and TRBJ1-1, is KAGVTQTPRYLIKTRGQQVTLSCSPISGHRSVSWYQQTPGQGLQFLFEYFSETQRNKGNFPGRFSGRQFSNSRSEMNVSTLELGDSALYLCASSSQAELNTEAFFGQGTRLTVV.

CDR3 sequence reads: CASSPPGGHQPQHF. The DNA for the CDR3 is TGTGCCAGCAGTCCCCCCGGCGGTCATCAGCCCCAGCATTTT. The chain combines TRBV27 with TRBJ1-5; D not resolved. The CDR3 contains 14 residues. Trimming shortened V by 5 bases and J by 5 bases, and 13 bases separated the two germline ends. Germline CDR1 and CDR2: MNHEY and SMNVEV (reference sequence).

This chain connects TRBV4-3 to TRBJ1-2; 10 bases agree with TRBD1. The CDR3 runs 15 residues. The ends lost 0 bases at V and 7 bases at J; junction bases unmatched: 5. Germline V CDR1 and CDR2: LGHNA, YSLEER. The CDR3 DNA sequence: TGCGCCAGCAGCCAAGATCCGACAGGGGGCCGTGGCTACACCTTC. As protein: CASSQDPTGGRGYTF.

This sequence joins TRBV7-3 and TRBJ2-3, with no clear D. V was shortened by 2 bases and J by 0 bases, with 9 bases between the two germline ends. The CDR3 has 15 residues. The germline V gene has CDR1 SGHTA and CDR2 FQGTGA. In nucleotides, the CDR3 is TGTGCCAGCAGCTTACAAGGGTTTAGCACAGATACGCAGTATTTT. It translates to CASSLQGFSTDTQYF. Based on the CDR3 plus reference TRBV7-3 and TRBJ2-3, the full variable domain is GAGVSQTPSNKVTEKGKYVELRCDPISGHTALYWYRQSLGQGPEFLIYFQGTGAADDSGLPNDRFFAVRPEGSVSTLKIQRTERGDSAVYLCASSLQGFSTDTQYFGPGTRLTVL.

This clone was recorded once. The chain joins TRBV3-1 (or the pseudogene TRBV3-2) to TRBJ2-1; maybe TRBD2 (5 bases). V lost 1 base to trimming and J lost 0 bases, with 16 bases between them. CDR3 size: 18 residues. Germline lookup yields CDR1 LGHDT and CDR2 YNNKEL (reference sequence). CDR3 region: CASSQVASTSGSYNEQFF. The CDR3 bases are TGTGCCAGCAGCCAAGTGGCGTCTACGAGCGGCTCCTACAATGAGCAGTTCTTC.

This clone was found once. This chain joins TRBV6-2 or TRBV6-3 and TRBJ2-7; TRBD2 agrees at 9 bases. V dropped 5 bases and J dropped 13; count of bases not matched to a gene: 12. In germline, CDR1 is MNHEY, CDR2 SVGEGT. The CDR3 sequence is 13 residues long. CDR3 loop: CASSDGGGAESYF. The CDR3 nucleotides are TGTGCCAGCAGTGACGGCGGGGGGGCCGAGAGTTACTTC.

The chain links TRBV27 to TRBJ2-7, with 10 bases matching TRBD2. CDR3 size: 15 residues. The trim removed 1 base at V and 7 bases at J, leaving 7 bases unmatched. The germline V gene encodes CDR1 MNHEY and CDR2 SMNVEV (reference sequence). CDR3 bases: TGTGCCAGCAGTTTATTAGGAGCGGGAGGGAGGGAGCAGTACTTC. Amino acids: CASSLLGAGGREQYF.

The rearrangement joins TRBV7-9 to TRBJ1-1; TRBD1 matches at 8 bases. The CDR3 length is 15 residues. The V segment lost 6 bases and the J segment 4 bases; nucleotides outside the gene matches: 10. Germline V gives CDR1 SEHNR, CDR2 FQNEAQ (reference sequence). For the CDR3, the DNA is TGTGCCAGCAGGCCCCAGGGGGCCTTGATCACTGAAGCTTTCTTT. This gives the protein CASRPQGALITEAFF.

This clone came up a few times. V usage is TRBV21-1 and J usage is TRBJ2-2; the table's TRBD1 call for D was not verified on the DNA. TRBV21-1 is reported as a pseudogene. This CDR3 comprises 15 residues. The CDR3 spells CAVPSWDKNTGELFF. The CDR3 region has the DNA TGTGCCGTCCCCTCTTGGGACAAGAACACCGGGGAGCTGTTTTTT.

This clone was seen at least ten times. The J gene is TRBJ1-2, the V gene TRBV7-9; D gene uncertain. This CDR3 is 13 amino acids long. Trimming removed 3 bases from V and 2 bases from J, with 7 bases in between. Germline V lookup: CDR1 SEHNR, CDR2 FQNEAQ (reference sequence). The CDR3 loop reads CASSFGNNYGYTF. The CDR3 nucleotides read TGTGCCAGCAGCTTCGGGAACAACTATGGCTACACCTTC.

The genes are TRBV3-1 (or the pseudogene TRBV3-2) and TRBJ2-1; TRBD2 might be the D (7 bases). The V gene's germline CDR1 is LGHDT and CDR2 YNNKEL (reference sequence). V was cut by 0 bases and J by 0 bases, with 21 bases left in between. CDR3 length: 20 amino acids. The CDR3 spells CASSQDLWRGRPSSYNEQFF. In DNA, the CDR3 is TGTGCCAGCAGCCAAGATCTTTGGCGGGGGCGGCCCAGCTCCTACAATGAGCAGTTCTTC.

This clone has only one observation. The J gene is TRBJ1-1, the V gene TRBV6-2 or TRBV6-3; 7 positions agree with TRBD1. J gave up 4 bases and V 4 bases, and 15 bases lay outside the gene matches. The germline V gene has CDR1 MNHEY and CDR2 SVGEGT. This CDR3 has 17 amino acids. DNA for the CDR3: TGTGCCAGCAGTTTAAAGACAGGGAAGATTAGTGGCACTGAAGCTTTCTTT. Amino acids: CASSLKTGKISGTEAFF.

The V and J genes are TRBV3-1 (or the pseudogene TRBV3-2) and TRBJ1-4; 10 bases map to TRBD1. The CDR3 spans 17 residues. The ends lost 5 bases at V and 6 bases at J; junction bases unmatched: 12. CDR1 and CDR2 (germline): LGHDT, YNNKEL (reference sequence). The CDR3 DNA reads TGTGCCAGCAGCTATAGGCCTGGGACAGGGGCGGATGAAAAACTGTTTTTT. It encodes CASSYRPGTGADEKLFF.

The chain carries TRBV28 and TRBJ2-5; D is perhaps TRBD2 (6 bases). Germline V lookup: CDR1 MDHEN, CDR2 SYDVKM. V lost 3 bases, J lost 1 base, and 15 bases lay in between. The CDR3 has 16 amino acids. CDR3 amino acids: CASSFGPGRGQETQYF. The CDR3 region has the DNA TGTGCCAGCAGTTTTGGGCCAGGGCGGGGCCAAGAGACCCAGTACTTC.

This clone was counted at least ten times. The V and J genes are TRBV6-5 and TRBJ2-7, with 9 bases that match TRBD1. With V trimmed by 4 bases and J by 2 bases, 3 bases remained unmatched. The CDR3 has 14 amino acids. Germline lookup yields CDR1 MNHEY and CDR2 SVGAGI. CDR3 in DNA: TGTGCCAGCAGTTCGGGACAGGGAACCTACGAGCAGTACTTC. It yields the protein CASSSGQGTYEQYF.

The chain carries TRBV20-1 and TRBJ2-1; unclear D gene. V shed 3 bases and J shed 6 bases, with 6 bases lying between them. The CDR3 spans 11 residues. CDR1 and CDR2 (germline): DFQATT, SNEGSKA (reference sequence). The CDR3 region has the DNA TGCAGTGCTAGTAGAGCCAATGAGCAGTTCTTC. Translation gives CSASRANEQFF.

Here the CDR3 DNA reads TGCGCCAGCAGCCAAGAGGCTAGCGGGAGGGTTAATGAGCAGTTCTTC. Its protein is CASSQEASGRVNEQFF. J is TRBJ2-1 and V is TRBV4-3; TRBD2 matches at 12 bases. The junction had 4 bases not matched to a gene; V was cut back by 0 bases and J by 7 bases. Germline V CDR1 and CDR2: LGHNA, YSLEER. The CDR3 covers 16 residues.

The chain recombines TRBV4-3 with TRBJ2-7; D remains ambiguous. V was trimmed by 0 bases and J by 2 bases, leaving 11 bases between them. Germline values: CDR1 LGHNA, CDR2 YSLEER. CDR3 length equals 15 residues. CDR3 sequence (DNA): TGCGCCAGCAGCCAAGAGTATCCAGGACCCTACGAGCAGTACTTC. Translating it yields CASSQEYPGPYEQYF.

The chain has TRBV6-2 or TRBV6-3 and TRBJ2-4, with D perhaps matching TRBD1 or TRBD2 (6 bases each). Looked up from germline, CDR1 is MNHEY and CDR2 is SVGEGT. The CDR3 covers 18 residues. V was cut by 4 bases and J by 1 base, with 20 bases left in between. CDR3 in DNA: TGTGCCAGCAGTTTCATGGGGGGCCTAACTGGGGCCAAAAACATTCAGTACTTC. Its protein product is CASSFMGGLTGAKNIQYF.

This clone was detected only a few times. The V gene is TRBV5-1, the J gene TRBJ2-2; D remains ambiguous. Germline CDR1 is SGHRS and CDR2 is YFSETQ. This CDR3 comprises 13 residues. Trimming left V 5 bases short and J 6 bases short, with 11 bases between. CDR3 residues: CASSLPGPGELFF. DNA of the CDR3: TGCGCCAGCAGTCTGCCCGGACCCGGGGAGCTGTTTTTT.

This sequence joins TRBV30 and TRBJ2-7, with a weak D call TRBD1 (5 bases). Trimming removed 1 base from V and 3 bases from J, with 7 bases in between. CDR3 size: 12 residues. In germline, CDR1 is GTSNPN, CDR2 SVGIG (reference sequence). The CDR3: CAWSDQGYEQYF. CDR3 nucleotides: TGTGCCTGGAGTGACCAGGGCTACGAGCAGTACTTC.

The rearrangement joins TRBV6-5 to TRBJ2-1; 7 positions agree with TRBD2. Per the germline V gene, CDR1 is MNHEY and CDR2 is SVGAGI. CDR3 length: 14 residues. The trim removed 0 bases at V and 8 bases at J, leaving 4 bases unmatched. CDR3 nucleotides: TGTGCCAGCAGTTACTCGGGACTATTGGATGAGCAGTTCTTC. It encodes CASSYSGLLDEQFF.